The following is a TCR beta chain sequence with its context. TCR beta chains were sequenced at survey level with immunoSEQ. TCRdb's copy holds only in-frame clones and misses some; the assay was immunoSEQ multiplex PCR. The table lists under 90,000 clones, around 95% of them singletons, with around 4.6% in the top ten. This CDR3 is 13 amino acids long. Looked up from germline, CDR1 is KGHDR and CDR2 is SFDVKD. Between the trimmed V and J ends, which lost 5 bases and 6 bases, there was a span of 10 bases. The material sequenced was PBMCs. The TCR comes from a middle-aged man with rheumatoid arthritis. V gene TRBV24-1 combines with J gene TRBJ1-5; D is unclear. The DNA of the CDR3 is TGTGCCACCAGTGCCGGAGGGTTTCAGCCCCAGCATTTT. Protein sequence: CATSAGGFQPQHF.